This T cell receptor (beta chain) is from a study of PD-L1 blockade in urothelial cancer. Study at large: Patients initiated atezolizumab at some point between 2014 and 2015 at 1,200 mg intravenously every 3 weeks. Bladder-origin urothelial cancer in males covered most of the roughly 29 patients.

The data were produced by immunoSEQ multiplex PCR, yet TCRdb's version contains in-frame clones alone and is incomplete. Among some 29,000 clones, more than 75% were seen once, and the ten largest hold 1.5% to 2%. Germline assignment: CDR1 KGHSH and CDR2 LQKENI. This CDR3 comprises 16 residues. Losses at the gene ends were 3 bases for V and 4 bases for J; bases not matched to a gene: 8. This specimen consisted of PBMCs, obtained around atezolizumab (anti-PD-L1) treatment. The sequence was collected from a middle-aged man with urothelial cancer. The chain uses TRBV18 and TRBJ2-7; 11 positions agree with TRBD1. Here the CDR3 DNA reads TGTGCCAGCTCACCCCTCGGACAGGGGGCAAGGTACGAGCAGTACTTC. This sequence encodes CASSPLGQGARYEQYF.